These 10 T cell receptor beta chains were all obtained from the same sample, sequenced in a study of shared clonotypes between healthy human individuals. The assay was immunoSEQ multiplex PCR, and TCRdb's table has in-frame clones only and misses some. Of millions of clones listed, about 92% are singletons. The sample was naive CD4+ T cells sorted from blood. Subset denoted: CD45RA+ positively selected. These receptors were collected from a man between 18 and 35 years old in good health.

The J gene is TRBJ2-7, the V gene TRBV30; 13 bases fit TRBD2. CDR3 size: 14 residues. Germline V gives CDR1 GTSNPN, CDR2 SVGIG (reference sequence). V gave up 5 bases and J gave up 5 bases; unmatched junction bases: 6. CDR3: CAWEGTSGNHEQYF. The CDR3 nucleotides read TGTGCCTGGGAGGGGACTAGCGGGAACCACGAGCAGTACTTC.

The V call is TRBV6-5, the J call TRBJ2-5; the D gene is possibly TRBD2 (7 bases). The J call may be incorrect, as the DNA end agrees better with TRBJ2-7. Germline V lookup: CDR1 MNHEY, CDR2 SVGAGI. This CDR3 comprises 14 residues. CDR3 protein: CASTRGGAEYEQYF. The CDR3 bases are TGTGCCAGCACCCGAGGGGGGGCGGAGTACGAGCAGTACTTC.

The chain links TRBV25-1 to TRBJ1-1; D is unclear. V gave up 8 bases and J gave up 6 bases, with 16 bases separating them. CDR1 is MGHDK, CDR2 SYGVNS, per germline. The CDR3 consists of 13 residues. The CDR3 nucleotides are TGTGCCAGCCTCGGGGTCAGTCACGCTGAAGCTTTCTTT. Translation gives CASLGVSHAEAFF.

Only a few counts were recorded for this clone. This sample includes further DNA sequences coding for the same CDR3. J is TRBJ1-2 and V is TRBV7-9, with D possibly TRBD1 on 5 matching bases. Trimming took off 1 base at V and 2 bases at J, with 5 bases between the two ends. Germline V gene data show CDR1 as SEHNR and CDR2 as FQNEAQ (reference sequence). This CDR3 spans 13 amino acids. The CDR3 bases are TGTGCCAGCAGCTTAGGACAGAACTATGGCTACACCTTC. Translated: CASSLGQNYGYTF.

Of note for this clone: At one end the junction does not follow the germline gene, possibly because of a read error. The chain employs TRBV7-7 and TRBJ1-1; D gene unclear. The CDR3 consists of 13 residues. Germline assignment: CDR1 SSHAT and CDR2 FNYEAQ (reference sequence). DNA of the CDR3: TGTGCTAGCAGCGCTACTCTGAACACTGAAGCTTTCTTT. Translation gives CASSATLNTEAFF.

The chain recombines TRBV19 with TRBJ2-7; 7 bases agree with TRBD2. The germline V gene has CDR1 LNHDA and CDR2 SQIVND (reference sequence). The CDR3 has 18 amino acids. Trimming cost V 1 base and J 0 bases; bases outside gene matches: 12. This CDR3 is CASSIGLAVAGVSYEQYF. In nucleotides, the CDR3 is TGTGCCAGTAGTATAGGCCTCGCTGTAGCGGGTGTCTCCTACGAGCAGTACTTC.

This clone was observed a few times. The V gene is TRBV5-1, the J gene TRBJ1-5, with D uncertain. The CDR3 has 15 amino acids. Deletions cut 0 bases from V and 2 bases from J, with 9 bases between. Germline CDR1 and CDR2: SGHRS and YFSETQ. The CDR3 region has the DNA TGCGCCAGCAGCTTGGAGGGTGAACGCAATCAGCCCCAGCATTTT. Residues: CASSLEGERNQPQHF.

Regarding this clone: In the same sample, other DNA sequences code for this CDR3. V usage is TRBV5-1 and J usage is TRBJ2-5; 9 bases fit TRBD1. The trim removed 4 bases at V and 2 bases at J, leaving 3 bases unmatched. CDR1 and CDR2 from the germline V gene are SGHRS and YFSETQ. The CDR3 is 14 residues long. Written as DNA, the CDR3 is TGCGCCAGCAGCCCGGGACAGGGACAAGAGACCCAGTACTTC. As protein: CASSPGQGQETQYF.

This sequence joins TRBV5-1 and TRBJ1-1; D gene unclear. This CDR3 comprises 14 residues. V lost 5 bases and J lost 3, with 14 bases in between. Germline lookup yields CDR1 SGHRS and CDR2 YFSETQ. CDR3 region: CASSHGRKDTEAFF. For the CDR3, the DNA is TGCGCCAGCAGTCACGGACGGAAGGACACTGAAGCTTTCTTT.

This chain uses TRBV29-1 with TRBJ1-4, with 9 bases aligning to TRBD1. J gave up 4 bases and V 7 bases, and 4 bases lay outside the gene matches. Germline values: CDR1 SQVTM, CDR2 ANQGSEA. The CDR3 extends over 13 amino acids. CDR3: CSGLGQGNEKLFF. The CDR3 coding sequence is TGCAGCGGTCTGGGACAGGGTAATGAAAAACTGTTTTTT.